A single sample is the source of the 22 T cell receptor beta chains below, sequenced in a study of fetal regulatory T cell absence and autoimmunity. Sequenced by immunoSEQ multiplex PCR; TCRdb stores in-frame clones only, minus some. Altogether around 100,000 clones are present, roughly 70% being singletons, with the ten largest covering 2%. The sequenced sample was pancreas tissue. These receptors originate from a male donor with IPEX syndrome.

This clone has only one observation. The V and J genes are TRBV18 and TRBJ2-5; 10 bases map to TRBD2. The CDR3 runs 15 residues. With V trimmed by 3 bases and J by 4 bases, 5 bases remained unmatched. The germline V gene encodes CDR1 KGHSH and CDR2 LQKENI. The CDR3 DNA sequence: TGTGCCAGCTCACCGTCCCCTAGCGGGGGAGAGACCCAGTACTTC. It is translated as CASSPSPSGGETQYF.

The V gene is TRBV6-1, the J gene TRBJ1-2; D not resolved. The CDR3 totals 16 residues. Trimming took 1 base from V and 1 from J, leaving 13 bases between them. Per the germline V gene, CDR1 is MNHNS and CDR2 is SASEGT. The CDR3 DNA follows: TGTGCCAGCAGTGAAGGAATGGGGTCGATTAACTATGGCTACACCTTC. This encodes CASSEGMGSINYGYTF.

The V gene is TRBV5-5, the J gene TRBJ2-7; maybe TRBD1 (8 bases). With 1 base removed from V and 4 bases from J, the gap between germline ends came to 18 bases. The CDR3 is 16 amino acids. Germline CDR1 reads SGHKS; CDR2 reads YYEKEE (reference sequence). The CDR3 nucleotides are TGTGCCAGCAGCTTGACTCTTGGACAGGGAGGGTACGAGCAGTACTTC. This gives the protein CASSLTLGQGGYEQYF.

The chain's CDR3 is CASSPYTQLGGLYQETQYF. DNA of the CDR3: TGTGCCAGCTCACCCTACACTCAGCTCGGGGGTCTATACCAAGAGACCCAGTACTTC. The genes are TRBV18 and TRBJ2-5; a possible D gene is TRBD2 (6 bases). CDR3 size: 19 residues. Germline V gene lookup returns CDR1 KGHSH and CDR2 LQKENI. V lost 3 bases to trimming and J lost 0 bases, with 23 bases between them.

The chain employs TRBV6-5 and TRBJ1-6, with D tentatively TRBD1 (5 bases). The V and J ends lost 0 bases and 7 bases respectively, with 10 bases between them. Germline V CDR1 and CDR2: MNHEY, SVGAGI. The CDR3 length is 15 residues. The CDR3 is CASSYSRGENSPLHF. CDR3 nucleotides: TGTGCCAGCAGTTACTCAAGGGGCGAAAATTCACCCCTCCACTTT.

The chain has TRBV7-9 and TRBJ1-2, with a weak D call TRBD1 (6 bases). Germline assignment: CDR1 SEHNR and CDR2 FQNEAQ (reference sequence). Trimming pared 0 bases from V and 4 bases from J, leaving 15 bases between. CDR3 length: 16 residues. The CDR3 nucleotides are TGTGCCAGCAGCTTAGCCCACCCGACAGGCGGCTATGGCTACACCTTC. Encoded protein: CASSLAHPTGGYGYTF.

This sequence joins TRBV7-9 and TRBJ2-7, with 7 bases that match TRBD1. Germline CDR1 is SEHNR and CDR2 is FQNEAQ (reference sequence). The J segment lost 0 bases and the V segment lost 5 bases, leaving 4 bases of the junction unmatched. The length of the CDR3 is 14 residues. In nucleotides, the CDR3 is TGTGCCAGCAGCGAAGACAGGGTCTCCTACGAGCAGTACTTC. This sequence encodes CASSEDRVSYEQYF.

V usage is TRBV7-9 and J usage is TRBJ2-2, with D possibly being TRBD2 (7 bases). Germline assignment: CDR1 SEHNR and CDR2 FQNEAQ (reference sequence). V was clipped by 2 bases and J by 5 bases, with 12 bases between them. The CDR3 extends over 15 amino acids. The CDR3 region is CASSLLGGATGELFF. The CDR3 bases are TGTGCCAGCAGCTTACTAGGGGGGGCAACCGGGGAGCTGTTTTTT.

The rearrangement joins TRBV13 to TRBJ2-2; the D is unclear. Trimming took 1 base from V and 7 from J, leaving 1 base between them. CDR3 length: 11 residues. The V gene's germline CDR1 is PRHDT and CDR2 FYEKMQ (reference sequence). The CDR3 bases are TGTGCCAGCAGCTTAGTCGGGGAGCTGTTTTTT. Its protein is CASSLVGELFF.

The V gene is TRBV19, the J gene TRBJ1-6; perhaps TRBD1 as D (5 bases). CDR1 is LNHDA, CDR2 SQIVND, per germline (reference sequence). Between the trimmed V and J ends, which lost 1 base and 10 bases, there was a span of 11 bases. This CDR3 spans 14 amino acids. CDR3 DNA: TGTGCCAGTAGTATAGGGACAATTAGGTCACCCCTCCACTTT. Its protein is CASSIGTIRSPLHF.

This clone came up a few times. V is TRBV6-1 and J is TRBJ1-2; weak D call: TRBD1 (5 bases). The ends were cut back, 4 bases at V and 4 bases at J, with 19 bases in the middle. CDR3 length equals 16 residues. CDR1 MNHNS and CDR2 SASEGT come from the germline V gene. CDR3 protein: CASSGQGLPILYGYTF. The CDR3 DNA follows: TGTGCCAGCAGTGGGCAGGGCCTACCCATTCTCTATGGCTACACCTTC.

The chain has TRBV5-1 and TRBJ2-1; D not certain. Trimming took off 0 bases at V and 6 bases at J, with 16 bases between the two ends. The CDR3 has 16 amino acids. Germline-derived CDR1 and CDR2 are SGHRS and YFSETQ. The CDR3 DNA follows: TGCGCCAGCAGCTTGGAAGGGTCTCCCCTCCGCAATGAGCAGTTCTTC. This translates into CASSLEGSPLRNEQFF. Full variable domain (remainder filled in from reference TRBV5-1 and TRBJ2-1): KAGVTQTPRYLIKTRGQQVTLSCSPISGHRSVSWYQQTPGQGLQFLFEYFSETQRNKGNFPGRFSGRQFSNSRSEMNVSTLELGDSALYLCASSLEGSPLRNEQFFGPGTRLTVL.

As regards this clone: One end of the junction does not line up with germline, which may come from a read error. The V gene is TRBV7-9, the J gene TRBJ2-7; weak D call: TRBD2 (6 bases). Per germline, CDR1 SEHNR and CDR2 FQNEAQ (reference sequence). CDR3 length: 13 amino acids. CDR3 DNA: TGTGCCAGCAGCTTAGTTGCGCGGGGCCCCATCAGTTTC. It codes for CASSLVARGPISF.

V is TRBV14 and J is TRBJ2-3; TRBD2 aligns across 9 bases. J gave up 15 bases and V 4 bases, and 5 bases lay outside the gene matches. The germline V gene encodes CDR1 SGHDN and CDR2 FVKESK. The CDR3 sequence is 11 residues long. The CDR3 DNA reads TGTGCCAGCAGCCTCAGCGGGAGGAACTATTTT. This codes for CASSLSGRNYF.

V and J are TRBV5-1 and TRBJ1-1; D not certain. Germline lookup yields CDR1 SGHRS and CDR2 YFSETQ. The CDR3 consists of 15 residues. Trimming removed 0 bases at V and 1 base at J, with 10 bases between. This chain's CDR3 is CASSLDGSGNTEAFF. As DNA, the CDR3 is TGCGCCAGCAGCTTGGACGGGTCGGGGAACACTGAAGCTTTCTTT.

This clone was recorded only once. V gene TRBV7-9 combines with J gene TRBJ2-3; 9 bases are shared with TRBD2. Germline CDR1 is SEHNR and CDR2 is FQNEAQ (reference sequence). This CDR3 is built from 18 residues. V gave up 0 bases and J gave up 5 bases; unmatched junction bases: 12. CDR3 residues: CASSLALAGRLDLDTQYF. CDR3 coding DNA: TGTGCCAGCAGCTTAGCGCTAGCGGGACGACTGGACTTAGATACGCAGTATTTT.

The chain uses TRBV6-5 and TRBJ1-2; maybe TRBD1 (6 bases). The CDR3 runs to 15 residues. Germline CDR1 is MNHEY and CDR2 is SVGAGI. Trimming left V 6 bases short and J 1 base short, with 15 bases between. CDR3 coding DNA: TGTGCCAGCAGGCATGGACAGCAAATTAACTATGGCTACACCTTC. Protein product: CASRHGQQINYGYTF.

In its sample, this clone was seen once. The rearrangement uses TRBV7-6 and TRBJ2-2, with D uncertain. The germline V gene has CDR1 SGHVS and CDR2 FNYEAQ. There are 14 residues in the CDR3. V was clipped by 2 bases and J by 4 bases, with 8 bases between them. In nucleotides, the CDR3 is TGTGCCAGCAGCTTAAGAGATGCCACCGGGGAGCTGTTTTTT. This translates into CASSLRDATGELFF.

The chain combines TRBV7-9 with TRBJ1-2, with TRBD1 matching 9 bases. V lost 0 bases, J lost 7 bases, and 3 bases stayed unmatched. Germline lookup yields CDR1 SEHNR and CDR2 FQNEAQ (reference sequence). This CDR3 contains 14 residues. The CDR3 region is CASSLARTGAGYTF. In nucleotides, the CDR3 is TGTGCCAGCAGCTTAGCCCGGACAGGGGCTGGCTACACCTTC.

The V gene is TRBV5-6, the J gene TRBJ1-1; D is possibly TRBD1 (5 bases). Germline V gene lookup returns CDR1 SGHDT and CDR2 YYEEEE. V dropped 0 bases and J dropped 8 bases, with 5 bases sitting between them. The CDR3 is 11 residues long. CDR3 sequence reads: CASSLGQEAFF. The CDR3 DNA reads as TGTGCCAGCAGCTTGGGACAGGAAGCTTTCTTT.

This chain joins TRBV29-1 and TRBJ2-1; possibly TRBD1 or TRBD2 for D (6 bases each). Trimming shortened V by 3 bases and J by 7 bases, and 13 bases separated the two germline ends. Germline V gene data show CDR1 as SQVTM and CDR2 as ANQGSEA. There are 13 residues in the CDR3. The CDR3 loop reads CSVEGGVGNEQFF. The CDR3 DNA reads as TGCAGCGTTGAGGGGGGCGTCGGAAATGAGCAGTTCTTC.

V usage is TRBV7-2 and J usage is TRBJ2-1; tentatively, D is TRBD2 (6 bases). V lost 8 bases to trimming and J lost 7 bases, with 24 bases between them. Germline assignment: CDR1 SGHTA and CDR2 FQGNSA. The CDR3 extends over 16 amino acids. CDR3 DNA sequence: TGTGCCAGCCTAACTCCCCGGGGACTCCCGGGTAATGAGCAGTTCTTC. Amino acids: CASLTPRGLPGNEQFF.